This T cell receptor beta chain was sequenced for a study of cytomegalovirus exposure and HLA in healthy donors. Study-level findings and limits: Listed as cytomegalovirus-associated were 150 or so TCR beta chains.

Comment on this clone: Antigen specificity is unknown.

Use of 60 Vbeta and 13 Jbeta primers characterized the PCR. Method: immunoSEQ multiplex PCR; TCRdb's copy keeps in-frame clones and lacks some. This sample has roughly 130,000 clones, with 80% found just once. The receptor was isolated from a man aged 25 to 45 in good health and CMV-seronegative. The sequenced material came from PBMCs.

Written as DNA, the CDR3 is TGCGCCAGCCTCGTAGGGACAGGGAGCTCCTACAATGAGCAGTTCTTC. Its translation is CASLVGTGSSYNEQFF. The genes are TRBV23-1 and TRBJ2-1, with 9 bases that match TRBD1. TRBV23-1 is filed as an ORF, its function uncertain. V lost 8 bases, J lost 0 bases, and 8 bases stayed unmatched. The CDR3 consists of 16 residues.